This paragraph covers one T cell receptor beta chain sequence. Its antigen is not identified. This sample is drawn from a study of blood T cells in healthy people across ages. The study, taken as a whole, reports: Per-million-T-cell TCR beta diversity fell roughly linearly with age. The lack of PBMC sorting stopped any conclusive naive versus antigen-experienced comparison.

This CDR3 is built from 15 residues. The V end was cut by 3 bases, the J end by 1 base, with 13 bases between. Germline CDR1 and CDR2: SGHRS and YFSETQ. Primed by a sample-barcoded 5' primer and a J-beta primer mix, a second PCR proceeded for about 7 to 11 cycles. The authors tagged each cDNA molecule using a template-switch adaptor with 12 random nucleotides. TCRdb processed the 5' RACE reads anew with MiXCR; each CDR3 protein has one entry. Of approximately 600,000 distinct CDR3 sequences listed, 58% are singletons. No fewer than 5.5 micrograms of total RNA were isolated from every sample. The genes are TRBV5-1 and TRBJ2-5; a weak D match, TRBD2 (7 bases). The source of this sequence is a man in his 60s in good health. Sequences were obtained from blood. In DNA form, the CDR3 reads TGCGCCAGCAGCTCGGTACGGGGGGCCCAAGAGACCCAGTACTTC. This codes for CASSSVRGAQETQYF.